These 24 T cell receptor beta chains share one sample of origin, sequenced in a study of graft-versus-host responses after intestinal transplantation. The data were produced by immunoSEQ multiplex PCR, yet TCRdb's version contains in-frame clones alone and is incomplete. The sample shows 85,000 to 100,000 clones, approximately 90% of them seen only once. Their specific antigens are unknown. The material sequenced was unstimulated CD4+ T cells sorted from spleen or lymph node cells, taken before transplant. These receptor sequences come from a human donor who was the organ donor for an intestinal transplant.

J is TRBJ2-3 and V is TRBV11-2; no reliable D call. Per germline, CDR1 SGHAT and CDR2 FQNNGV. The CDR3 loop spans 16 amino acids. The V end lost 4 bases, the J end lost 0 bases, and 14 bases lay between the germline ends. DNA of the CDR3: TGTGCCAGCAGCTCTCAACCGTGGAGTAGCACAGATACGCAGTATTTT. Translated: CASSSQPWSSTDTQYF.

The CDR3 loop reads CASSEPPGLALNTGELFF. The CDR3 nucleotides read TGTGCCAGCAGTGAACCTCCTGGACTAGCCCTAAACACCGGGGAGCTGTTTTTT. The rearrangement joins TRBV2 to TRBJ2-2; 8 bases agree with TRBD2. Germline values: CDR1 SNHLY, CDR2 FYNNEI. J lost 2 bases, V lost 2 bases, and 10 bases had no gene match. The length of the CDR3 is 18 residues.

The chain has TRBV10-3 and TRBJ2-7; 7 bases align to TRBD2. After removal of 4 bases from V and 0 bases from J, the junction contained 9 bases not matched to a gene. CDR1 and CDR2 from the germline V gene are ENHRY and SYGVKD. CDR3 length equals 16 residues. CDR3 in DNA: TGTGCCATCAGTGTGGGCCCTAGCGGAAGCTCCTACGAGCAGTACTTC. It translates to CAISVGPSGSSYEQYF.

The rearrangement links TRBV5-6 to TRBJ2-5, with 11 nucleotides matching TRBD2. V lost 4 bases, J lost 7 bases, and 12 bases stayed unmatched. The germline V gene has CDR1 SGHDT and CDR2 YYEEEE. The CDR3 is made up of 16 amino acids. DNA of the CDR3: TGTGCCAGCAGCCGACTAGCGGGATCCTTTTCAACGACCCAGTACTTC. It translates to CASSRLAGSFSTTQYF.

The chain joins TRBV6-4 to TRBJ2-7; 7 bases fit TRBD1. Trimming cost V 5 bases and J 0 bases; bases outside gene matches: 4. CDR1 is MRHNA and CDR2 is SNTAGT in the germline V gene. The CDR3 covers 14 residues. In DNA form, the CDR3 reads TGTGCCAGCAGTCGACAGGGTTTCTCCTACGAGCAGTACTTC. Amino acids: CASSRQGFSYEQYF.

This chain joins TRBV7-9 and TRBJ2-1; 13 bases match TRBD2. Per the germline V gene, CDR1 is SEHNR and CDR2 is FQNEAQ (reference sequence). The CDR3 extends over 17 amino acids. V shed 0 bases and J 6 bases; nucleotides not matched to a gene: 5. The CDR3 DNA is TGTGCCAGCAGCTTAGCTTCAACTAGCGGGGGGGGCAATGAGCAGTTCTTC. Its translation: CASSLASTSGGGNEQFF.

The chain is built from TRBV5-8 and TRBJ1-2, with 10 bases identical to TRBD1. Germline trimming cut 4 bases from V and 8 bases from J; bases unmatched to any gene: 8. The V gene's germline CDR1 is SGHTS and CDR2 YDEGEE. CDR3 length equals 14 residues. The CDR3 bases are TGTGCCAGCAGCCGGGACAGGGGCGTCCGGGGCTACACCTTC. Its translation: CASSRDRGVRGYTF. The variable domain in full, with the rest retrieved from reference TRBV5-8 and TRBJ1-2, is EAGVTQSPTHLIKTRGQQATLRCSPISGHTSVYWYQQALGLGLQFLLWYDEGEERNRGNFPPRFSGRQFPNYSSELNVNALELEDSALYLCASSRDRGVRGYTFGSGTRLTVV.

V usage is TRBV5-1 and J usage is TRBJ2-3; TRBD2 agrees at 16 bases. Germline values: CDR1 SGHRS, CDR2 YFSETQ. The CDR3 consists of 17 residues. J lost 8 bases, V lost 4 bases, and 10 bases had no gene match. CDR3 in DNA: TGCGCCAGCAGCCCCGGGACTAGCGGGGGGGCGAAGGGTACGCAGTATTTT. Residues: CASSPGTSGGAKGTQYF.

There are a few counts of this clone. This chain joins TRBV27 and TRBJ2-7; a possible D gene is TRBD1 (6 bases). Germline CDR1 and CDR2: MNHEY and SMNVEV (reference sequence). With 6 bases removed from V and 4 bases from J, the gap between germline ends came to 19 bases. The CDR3 contains 15 residues. The chain's CDR3 is CASSPFGTPYYEQYF. The CDR3 DNA reads TGTGCCAGCAGCCCCTTCGGGACACCTTATTACGAGCAGTACTTC.

The count of this clone is one. The chain couples TRBV19 to TRBJ2-7, with 7 bases identical to TRBD2. Germline values: CDR1 LNHDA, CDR2 SQIVND (reference sequence). This CDR3 spans 17 amino acids. V was pared by 3 bases and J by 0 bases, with 11 bases of the junction left unmatched. CDR3 protein: CASSIVTSSTRSYEQYF. For the CDR3, the DNA is TGTGCCAGTAGTATTGTGACTAGCAGTACCCGCTCCTACGAGCAGTACTTC.

The CDR3 DNA is TGTGCCAGCAGTGAACTCATCAGGGTCCCCTCCTATGGCTACACCTTC. The encoded protein is CASSELIRVPSYGYTF. This chain connects TRBV6-1 to TRBJ1-2; tentative D call: TRBD1 (5 bases). CDR3 length equals 16 residues. V lost 2 bases, J lost 4 bases, and 17 bases lay in between. Per germline, CDR1 MNHNS and CDR2 SASEGT.

This rearrangement joins TRBV10-2 to TRBJ2-2; 7 bases map to TRBD2. Germline trimming cut 3 bases from V and 4 bases from J; bases unmatched to any gene: 8. Germline V gene sequence: CDR1 WSHSY, CDR2 SAAADI. This CDR3 contains 16 residues. CDR3 coding DNA: TGCGCCAGCAGTGACTCGAGTACTAGCGCCACCGGGGAGCTGTTTTTT. Protein product: CASSDSSTSATGELFF.

This clone occurred once. The CDR3 nucleotides are TGTGCCAGCAGCGTAGCTCTCCCCACAGGCTATGACTACGAGCAGTACTTC. Translating gives CASSVALPTGYDYEQYF. V usage is TRBV9 and J usage is TRBJ2-7; possible D gene TRBD1, 5 bases. The length of the CDR3 is 17 residues. The V and J ends lost 0 bases and 3 bases respectively, with 19 bases between them. CDR1 is SGDLS and CDR2 is YYNGEE in the germline V gene.

The chain carries TRBV27 and TRBJ2-1; D is perhaps TRBD1 (6 bases). This CDR3 is built from 12 residues. CDR1 MNHEY and CDR2 SMNVEV come from the germline V gene (reference sequence). The ends were cut back, 8 bases at V and 2 bases at J, with 7 bases in the middle. The DNA for the CDR3 is TGTGCCAGCCGGACAGCCTACAATGAGCAGTTCTTC. Residues: CASRTAYNEQFF.

This clone was seen a single time. In DNA form, the CDR3 reads TGTGCCAGCAGCGTAGGAGGGGGCGCAAACATTCAGTACTTC. It specifies CASSVGGGANIQYF. The rearrangement links TRBV9 to TRBJ2-4, with TRBD1 matching 7 bases. The germline gives CDR1 SGDLS, CDR2 YYNGEE. J gave up 6 bases and V 0 bases, and 3 bases lay outside the gene matches. The CDR3 is 14 residues long.

V gene TRBV4-1 combines with J gene TRBJ1-2; D gene unclear. Germline lookup yields CDR1 MGHRA and CDR2 YSYEKL. The V gene lost 2 bases and the J gene lost 2 bases, with 12 bases spanning the gap. The CDR3 totals 15 residues. CDR3 amino acids: CASSQPTRGNYGYTF. The CDR3 bases are TGCGCCAGCAGCCAACCGACAAGAGGGAACTATGGCTACACCTTC.

The CDR3 sequence: CASTVQGARGELFF. Written as DNA, the CDR3 is TGTGCCAGCACGGTACAGGGGGCGCGGGGGGAGCTGTTTTTT. The chain joins TRBV28 to TRBJ2-2; TRBD1 matches at 9 bases. Germline trimming cut 7 bases from V and 8 bases from J; bases unmatched to any gene: 8. In germline, CDR1 is MDHEN, CDR2 SYDVKM. CDR3 length: 14 residues. The variable domain in full, completed from reference TRBV28 and TRBJ2-2, reads DVKVTQSSRYLVKRTGEKVFLECVQDMDHENMFWYRQDPGLGLRLIYFSYDVKMKEKGDIPEGYSVSREKKERFSLILESASTNQTSMYLCASTVQGARGELFFGEGSRLTVL.

The chain links TRBV10-3 to TRBJ2-5, with D tentatively TRBD2 (7 bases). Looked up from germline, CDR1 is ENHRY and CDR2 is SYGVKD. This CDR3 is 13 amino acids long. The V end was cut by 7 bases, the J end by 2 bases, with 11 bases between. CDR3 DNA sequence: TGTGCCATCAACGGGGGGCCTCAAGAGACCCAGTACTTC. Protein sequence: CAINGGPQETQYF.

The J gene is TRBJ2-2, the V gene TRBV7-3; 13 nucleotides match TRBD2. CDR3 length: 16 amino acids. Losses at the gene ends were 4 bases for V and 8 bases for J; bases not matched to a gene: 7. From germline, CDR1 is SGHTA and CDR2 FQGTGA. The CDR3 sequence is CASSSNGLAGAGELFF. CDR3 DNA sequence: TGTGCCAGCAGCTCTAACGGACTAGCGGGAGCTGGGGAGCTGTTTTTT.

This rearrangement joins TRBV29-1 to TRBJ1-1, with D possibly TRBD1 on 5 matching bases. Trimming shortened V by 3 bases and J by 3 bases, and 14 bases separated the two germline ends. The CDR3 spans 14 residues. From germline, CDR1 is SQVTM and CDR2 ANQGSEA. CDR3 DNA sequence: TGCAGCGTTGACAGGGAACGGTCCTACACTGAAGCTTTCTTT. Amino acid sequence: CSVDRERSYTEAFF. Combining the CDR3 with reference TRBV29-1 and TRBJ1-1 gives the whole variable domain SAVISQKPSRDICQRGTSLTIQCQVDSQVTMMFWYRQQPGQSLTLIATANQGSEATYESGFVIDKFPISRPNLTFSTLTVSNMSPEDSSIYLCSVDRERSYTEAFFGQGTRLTVV.

The chain joins TRBV7-2 to TRBJ2-7; D is undetermined. CDR1 is SGHTA and CDR2 is FQGNSA in the germline V gene. The CDR3 extends over 14 amino acids. The V gene lost 3 bases and the J gene lost 2 bases, with 11 bases spanning the gap. CDR3 loop: CASSFPREPYEQYF. CDR3 in DNA: TGTGCCAGCAGCTTCCCTAGAGAACCCTACGAGCAGTACTTC.

The rearrangement links TRBV2 to TRBJ2-1, with 15 positions matching TRBD2. The CDR3 length is 20 residues. The V segment lost 2 bases and the J segment 4 bases; nucleotides outside the gene matches: 12. CDR1 and CDR2 (germline): SNHLY, FYNNEI. DNA of the CDR3: TGTGCCAGCAGTGAAACCTGGACTAGCGGGAGGGCCGGGGGATACAATGAGCAGTTCTTC. Translated: CASSETWTSGRAGGYNEQFF.

This chain joins TRBV6-1 and TRBJ1-2; 7 positions agree with TRBD1. The CDR3 is 12 amino acids. The V gene's germline CDR1 is MNHNS and CDR2 SASEGT. J was trimmed by 8 bases and V by 6 bases; bases with no gene match: 6. CDR3: CASSDRVSGYTF. In nucleotides, the CDR3 is TGTGCCAGCAGCGACAGGGTTTCGGGCTACACCTTC.

The CDR3 DNA reads as TGTGCCAGCAGTGACAACCCGGGGGGGCCGGTTACGCAGTATTTT. This translates into CASSDNPGGPVTQYF. The chain joins TRBV2 to TRBJ2-3; the match to TRBD2 covers 8 bases. V was clipped by 3 bases and J by 8 bases; unmatched bases: 10. The CDR3 has 15 residues. The V gene's germline CDR1 is SNHLY and CDR2 FYNNEI.